One TCR beta chain is described in this entry. Germline V gene sequence: CDR1 SNHLY, CDR2 FYNNEI. This CDR3 has 11 residues. V lost 11 bases, J lost 0 bases, and 7 bases lay in between. Together with a sample-barcoded 5' primer, a J-beta primer mix was included in a second PCR lasting about 7 to 11 cycles. TCRdb reprocessed the 5' RACE reads via MiXCR and lists one record per CDR3 protein. Altogether around 1.5 million distinct CDR3 sequences are present, about 31% being singletons, with the ten largest covering about 10%. This sample stems from a study of blood T cells in healthy people across ages. This TCR was recovered from a woman aged 25 to 39 in good health. The chain combines TRBV2 with TRBJ1-1, with D hard to call. The sequenced sample consisted of blood. CDR3 nucleotides: TGTGCCGCCCGTCTGAACACTGAAGCTTTCTTT. Protein: CAARLNTEAFF.